This T cell receptor (beta chain) came from a study of early T cells in non-severe SARS-CoV-2 infection. Overall study findings and caveats: The matching step, a VDJdb search, favored anti-spike CD8 responses and missed private and CD4 specificities.

TCRdb re-called the 5' RACE reads with MiXCR, one entry per CDR3 protein. The sample holds roughly 51,000 distinct CDR3 sequences, about 9.2% seen once. Germline lookup yields CDR1 SGDLS and CDR2 YYNGEE. This CDR3 region has 15 residues. Trimming removed 4 bases from V and 4 bases from J; junction bases left unmatched: 10. This clonotype has a count of ten or more. Its target is not known. This rearrangement joins TRBV9 to TRBJ1-1, with TRBD1 matching over 7 bases. The receptor comes from an adult who was a healthcare worker with PCR-confirmed SARS-CoV-2 infection or an uninfected control (not recorded which). The specimen sequenced was whole blood. The CDR3 DNA reads TGTGCCAGCAGCCCGGATGGCAGGGGGGGCACTGAAGCTTTCTTT. Translated: CASSPDGRGGTEAFF. Drawing the rest from reference TRBV9 and TRBJ1-1, the complete variable domain is DSGVTQTPKHLITATGQRVTLRCSPRSGDLSVYWYQQSLDQGLQFLIQYYNGEERAKGNILERFSAQQFPDLHSELNLSSLELGDSALYFCASSPDGRGGTEAFFGQGTRLTVV.